The T cell receptor beta chain under discussion was sequenced for a study of human T cells and chemical hapten exposure. Study context: Each week of the approximately 25-week study, patients had diphenylcyclopropenone applied to the scalp. Patch testing was performed with 0.01% DPC on the upper back, with reading at 6 days.

Trimming shortened V by 3 bases and J by 4 bases, and 7 bases separated the two germline ends. The length of the CDR3 is 13 residues. Germline V lookup: CDR1 MNHNS, CDR2 SASEGT. Time point specified: patch test 3, about 24 weeks after DPC sensitization. Treatment meaning: therapeutic diphenylcyclopropenone sensitization with weekly scalp DPC. Original processing methods: Per sample, the median was around 96,000 TCRs, with values from around 20,000 to 690,000. TCRdb redid the calling of the RACE reads with MiXCR, one entry per CDR3 protein. TCRdb, not the authors, supplied the V and J calls. The sample has about 84,000 distinct CDR3 sequences, approximately 10% seen once.

The sequenced sample was whole blood, obtained in connection with sensitization to the hapten diphenylcyclopropenone (DPC). The source of this sequence is a woman between 45 and 65 years old with alopecia areata. Some clones in this sample may be carry-over from other donors' samples. The chain uses TRBV6-1 and TRBJ1-5; no clear D gene. CDR3 sequence: CASSDSGNQPQHF. The CDR3 DNA is TGTGCCAGCAGTGACAGCGGTAATCAGCCCCAGCATTTT.